This T cell receptor (beta chain) emerged from a study of blood T cell repertoires in COVID-19. The protocol was immunoSEQ multiplex PCR, while the TCRdb copy is restricted to in-frame clones and leaves out a portion. Here the sample spans 250,000 to 300,000 clones, 88% being singletons. Germline CDR1 is KGHSH and CDR2 is LQKENI. The CDR3 runs to 15 residues. V was shortened by 3 bases and J by 2 bases, with 11 bases between the two germline ends. The sequencing sample was made of peripheral blood. The source is a woman between 65 and 79 years old with COVID-19, enrolled during active disease. The gene calls are TRBV18 and TRBJ2-1; perhaps TRBD1 as D (6 bases). In DNA, the CDR3 is TGTGCCAGCTCACCCGGGCAGGGGCCCTACAATGAGCAGTTCTTC. Translating gives CASSPGQGPYNEQFF.